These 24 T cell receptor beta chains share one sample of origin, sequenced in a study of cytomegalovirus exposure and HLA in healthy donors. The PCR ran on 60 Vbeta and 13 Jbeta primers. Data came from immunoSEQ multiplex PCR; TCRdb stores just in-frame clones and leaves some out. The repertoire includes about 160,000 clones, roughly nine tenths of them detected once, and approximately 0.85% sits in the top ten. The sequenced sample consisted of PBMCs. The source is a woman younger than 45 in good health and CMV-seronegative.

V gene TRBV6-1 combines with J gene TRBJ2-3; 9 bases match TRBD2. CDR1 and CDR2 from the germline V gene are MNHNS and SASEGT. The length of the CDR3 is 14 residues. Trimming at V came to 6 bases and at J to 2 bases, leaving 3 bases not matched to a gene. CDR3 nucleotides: TGTGCCAGCAGCTTAGCGGGAGCCACAGATACGCAGTATTTT. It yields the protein CASSLAGATDTQYF.

The DNA for the CDR3 is TGTGCCAGCCACCTGAGGCGTCTAGCGGGACAAGAGACCCAGTACTTC. This translates into CASHLRRLAGQETQYF. The rearrangement joins TRBV5-4 to TRBJ2-5, with TRBD2 matching 9 bases. The CDR3 runs 16 residues. Germline V gene data show CDR1 as SGHNT and CDR2 as YYREEE (reference sequence). With 7 bases clipped from V and 2 bases from J, the junction kept 12 bases outside the gene matches.

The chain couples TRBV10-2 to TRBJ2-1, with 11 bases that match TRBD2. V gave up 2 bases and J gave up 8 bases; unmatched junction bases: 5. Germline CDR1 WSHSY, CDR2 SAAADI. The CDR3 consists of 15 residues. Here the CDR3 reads CASSELAGGWDEQFF. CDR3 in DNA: TGCGCCAGCAGTGAGCTAGCGGGGGGATGGGATGAGCAGTTCTTC.

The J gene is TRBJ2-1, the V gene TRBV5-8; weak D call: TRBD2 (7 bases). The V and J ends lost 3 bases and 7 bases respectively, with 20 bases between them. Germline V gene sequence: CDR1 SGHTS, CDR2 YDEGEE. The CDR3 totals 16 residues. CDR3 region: CASSSGVRGGMNEQFF. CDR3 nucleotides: TGTGCCAGCAGCTCTGGGGTGAGGGGGGGTATGAATGAGCAGTTCTTC.

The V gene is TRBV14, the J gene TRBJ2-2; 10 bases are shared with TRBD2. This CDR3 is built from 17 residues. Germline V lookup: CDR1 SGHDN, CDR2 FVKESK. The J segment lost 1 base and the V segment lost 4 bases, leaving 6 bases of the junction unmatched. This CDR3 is CASSLRRTSGNTGELFF. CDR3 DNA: TGTGCCAGCAGCCTAAGACGGACTAGCGGGAACACCGGGGAGCTGTTTTTT.

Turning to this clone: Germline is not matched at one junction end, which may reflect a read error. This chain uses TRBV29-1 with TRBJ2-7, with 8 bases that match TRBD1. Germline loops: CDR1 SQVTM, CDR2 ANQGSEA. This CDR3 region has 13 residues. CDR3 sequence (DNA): TGCAGCGTCGAAGGGACAGGAGCCTACGAGCAGTACTTC. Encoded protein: CSVEGTGAYEQYF.

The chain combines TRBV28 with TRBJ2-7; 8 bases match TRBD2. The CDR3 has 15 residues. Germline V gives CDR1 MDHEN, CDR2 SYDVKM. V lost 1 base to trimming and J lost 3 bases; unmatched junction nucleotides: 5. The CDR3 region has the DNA TGTGCCAGCAGTTTATTTGGGACTAGAATCTACGAGCAGTACTTC. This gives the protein CASSLFGTRIYEQYF.

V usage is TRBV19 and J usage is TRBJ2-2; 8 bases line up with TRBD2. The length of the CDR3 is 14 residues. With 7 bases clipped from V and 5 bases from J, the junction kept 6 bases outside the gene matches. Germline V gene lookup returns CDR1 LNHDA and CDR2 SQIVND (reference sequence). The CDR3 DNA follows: TGTGCCAGTATGGTGCGGGGGGTAACCGGGGAGCTGTTTTTT. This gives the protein CASMVRGVTGELFF.

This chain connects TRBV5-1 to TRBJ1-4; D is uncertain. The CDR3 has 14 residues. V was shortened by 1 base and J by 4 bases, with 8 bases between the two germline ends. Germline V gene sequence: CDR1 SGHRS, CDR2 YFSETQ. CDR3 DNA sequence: TGCGCCAGCAGCTTGAACAGAAATAATGAAAAACTGTTTTTT. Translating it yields CASSLNRNNEKLFF.

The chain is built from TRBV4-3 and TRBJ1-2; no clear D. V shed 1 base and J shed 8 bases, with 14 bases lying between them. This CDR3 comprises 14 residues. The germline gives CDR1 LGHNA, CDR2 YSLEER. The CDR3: CASSQGGGFGGYTF. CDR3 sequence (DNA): TGCGCCAGCAGCCAAGGAGGAGGGTTCGGGGGCTACACCTTC.

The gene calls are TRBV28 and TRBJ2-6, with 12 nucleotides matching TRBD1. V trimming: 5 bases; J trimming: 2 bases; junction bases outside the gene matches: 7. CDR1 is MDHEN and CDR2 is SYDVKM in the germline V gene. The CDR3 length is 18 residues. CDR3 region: CASSTPGQGATGANVLTF. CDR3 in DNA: TGTGCCAGCAGTACCCCGGGACAGGGGGCGACTGGGGCCAACGTCCTGACTTTC.

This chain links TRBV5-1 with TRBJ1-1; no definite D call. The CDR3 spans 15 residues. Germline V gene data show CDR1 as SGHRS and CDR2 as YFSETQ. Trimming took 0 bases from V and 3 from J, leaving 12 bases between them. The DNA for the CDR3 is TGCGCCAGCAGCTTGGGGGGAGGGAGCGACACTGAAGCTTTCTTT. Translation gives CASSLGGGSDTEAFF. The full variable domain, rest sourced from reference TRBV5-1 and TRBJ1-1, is KAGVTQTPRYLIKTRGQQVTLSCSPISGHRSVSWYQQTPGQGLQFLFEYFSETQRNKGNFPGRFSGRQFSNSRSEMNVSTLELGDSALYLCASSLGGGSDTEAFFGQGTRLTVV.

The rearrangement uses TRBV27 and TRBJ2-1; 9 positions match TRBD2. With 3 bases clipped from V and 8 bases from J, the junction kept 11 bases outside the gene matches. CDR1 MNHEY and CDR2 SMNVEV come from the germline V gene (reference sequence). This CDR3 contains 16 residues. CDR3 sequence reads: CASSLVKGLAIHEQFF. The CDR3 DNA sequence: TGTGCCAGCAGTTTGGTAAAGGGACTAGCTATCCATGAGCAGTTCTTC.

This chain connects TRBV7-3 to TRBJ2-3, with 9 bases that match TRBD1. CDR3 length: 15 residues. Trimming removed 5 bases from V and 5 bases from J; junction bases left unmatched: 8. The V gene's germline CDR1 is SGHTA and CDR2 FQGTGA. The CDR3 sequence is CASSPGDRVEDTQYF. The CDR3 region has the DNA TGTGCCAGCAGCCCAGGGGACAGGGTTGAAGATACGCAGTATTTT.

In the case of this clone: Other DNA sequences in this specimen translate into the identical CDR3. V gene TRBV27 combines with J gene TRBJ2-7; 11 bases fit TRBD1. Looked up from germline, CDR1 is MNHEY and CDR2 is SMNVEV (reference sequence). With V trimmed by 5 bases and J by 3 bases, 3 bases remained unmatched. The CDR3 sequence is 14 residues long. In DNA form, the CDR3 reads TGTGCCAGCAGTCCGGGGACAGGGGGCTACGAGCAGTACTTC. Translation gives CASSPGTGGYEQYF.

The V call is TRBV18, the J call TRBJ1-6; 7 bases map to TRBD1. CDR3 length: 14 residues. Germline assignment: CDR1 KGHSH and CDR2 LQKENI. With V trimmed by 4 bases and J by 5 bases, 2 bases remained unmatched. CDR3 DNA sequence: TGTGCCAGCTCACGGGACAGAAATAATTCACCCCTCCACTTT. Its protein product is CASSRDRNNSPLHF.

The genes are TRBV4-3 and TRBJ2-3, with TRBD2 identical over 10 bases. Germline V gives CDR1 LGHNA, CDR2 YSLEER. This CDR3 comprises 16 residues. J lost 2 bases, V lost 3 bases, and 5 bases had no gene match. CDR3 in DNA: TGCGCCAGCAGCCATGGACTAGCGGAAAACACAGATACGCAGTATTTT. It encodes CASSHGLAENTDTQYF.

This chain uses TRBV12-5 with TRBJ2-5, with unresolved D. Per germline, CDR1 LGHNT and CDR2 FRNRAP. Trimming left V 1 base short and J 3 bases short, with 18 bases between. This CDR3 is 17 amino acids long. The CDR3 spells CASGLAFRFPPEETQYF. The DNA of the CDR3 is TGTGCTAGTGGTTTGGCTTTTCGGTTCCCACCCGAAGAGACCCAGTACTTC.

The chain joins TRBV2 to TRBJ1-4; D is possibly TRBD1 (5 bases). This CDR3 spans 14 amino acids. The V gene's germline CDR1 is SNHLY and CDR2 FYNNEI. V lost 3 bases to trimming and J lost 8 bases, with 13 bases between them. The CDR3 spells CASSDGGVGEKLFF. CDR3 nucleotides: TGTGCCAGCAGTGACGGGGGAGTCGGGGAAAAACTGTTTTTT.

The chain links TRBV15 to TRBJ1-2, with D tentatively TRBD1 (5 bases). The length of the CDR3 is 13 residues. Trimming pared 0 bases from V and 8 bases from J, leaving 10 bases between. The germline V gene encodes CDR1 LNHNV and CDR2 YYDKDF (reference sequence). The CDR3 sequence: CATSREGGWGYTF. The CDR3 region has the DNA TGTGCCACCAGCAGAGAGGGGGGGTGGGGCTACACCTTC.

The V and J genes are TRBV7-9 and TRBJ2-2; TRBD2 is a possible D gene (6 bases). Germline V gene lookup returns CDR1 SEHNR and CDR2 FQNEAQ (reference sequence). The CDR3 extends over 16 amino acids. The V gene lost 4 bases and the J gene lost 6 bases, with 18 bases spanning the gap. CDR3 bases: TGTGCCAGCAGCTCCCAAGGAGGGTTTATCGCCGGGGAGCTGTTTTTT. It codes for CASSSQGGFIAGELFF.

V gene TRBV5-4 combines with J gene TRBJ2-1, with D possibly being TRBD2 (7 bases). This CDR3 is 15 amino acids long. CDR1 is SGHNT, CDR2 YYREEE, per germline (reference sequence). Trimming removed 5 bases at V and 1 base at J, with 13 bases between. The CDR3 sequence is CASSSAGTSYNEQFF. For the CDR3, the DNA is TGTGCCAGCAGTTCAGCGGGGACATCCTACAATGAGCAGTTCTTC.

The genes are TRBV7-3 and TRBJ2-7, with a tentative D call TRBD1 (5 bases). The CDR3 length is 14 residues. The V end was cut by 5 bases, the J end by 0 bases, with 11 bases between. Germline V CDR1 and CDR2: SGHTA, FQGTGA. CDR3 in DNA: TGTGCCAGCAGCCCCCAGGGAAGCTCCTACGAGCAGTACTTC. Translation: CASSPQGSSYEQYF.

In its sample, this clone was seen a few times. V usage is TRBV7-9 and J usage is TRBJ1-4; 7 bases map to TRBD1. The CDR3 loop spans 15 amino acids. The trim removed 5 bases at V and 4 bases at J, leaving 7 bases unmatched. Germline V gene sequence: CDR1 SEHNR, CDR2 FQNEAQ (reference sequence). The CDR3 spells CASSHYRQGNEKLFF. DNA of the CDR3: TGTGCCAGCAGCCATTACCGACAGGGTAATGAAAAACTGTTTTTT.